This T cell receptor beta chain was captured in a study of CD8+ T cells in alopecia areata. CDR1 is SQVTM, CDR2 ANQGSEA, per germline. The CDR3 sequence is 13 residues long. Losses at the gene ends were 4 bases for V and 9 bases for J; bases not matched to a gene: 8. RNA, once extracted, was reverse transcribed into cDNA for use as the sequencing template. Profiled with immunoSEQ multiplex PCR; TCRdb holds only in-frame clones, not every one. The data hold 200,000 or so clones, with roughly 40% observed a single time. Treatment of the sample: oral pan-JAK inhibitor, 5-10 mg twice daily. The sample was CD4+ T cells sorted from blood, taken at approximately week 36, from a patient treated with tofacitinib. The source is a human donor with alopecia areata. V and J are TRBV29-1 and TRBJ2-1; 8 bases are a match to TRBD1. Here the CDR3 reads CSVVADRESEQFF. The CDR3 region has the DNA TGCAGCGTTGTCGCGGACAGGGAGAGTGAGCAGTTCTTC.